There are a few counts of the clone carrying this T cell receptor (beta chain). In the authors' workflow: Amplification of reference gene primers provided the estimated nucleated cell counts. TCRdb's copy holds only in-frame clones and misses some; the assay was immunoSEQ multiplex PCR. That table is the source of V, J and clone size, and D and trimming were worked out from the DNA. The sample has about 180,000 clones, 75% to 90% seen once. This entry belongs to a study of blood T cell repertoires in COVID-19. The overall study: Donors in the United States, Italy and Spain gave samples during acute or convalescent COVID-19. T cells, B-cell-depleted T cells, or PBMCs supplied cDNA or gDNA.

Germline V gene data show CDR1 as MNHNS and CDR2 as SASEGT. Deletions cut 1 base from V and 1 base from J, with 7 bases between. There are 14 residues in the CDR3. This TCR was sampled from a man in his sixties with acute or convalescent COVID-19. The chain recombines TRBV6-1 with TRBJ1-1; a possible D gene is TRBD1 (5 bases). The sample was peripheral blood. CDR3: CASSEGGGNTEAFF. The CDR3 DNA reads as TGTGCCAGCAGTGAAGGCGGGGGGAACACTGAAGCTTTCTTT.